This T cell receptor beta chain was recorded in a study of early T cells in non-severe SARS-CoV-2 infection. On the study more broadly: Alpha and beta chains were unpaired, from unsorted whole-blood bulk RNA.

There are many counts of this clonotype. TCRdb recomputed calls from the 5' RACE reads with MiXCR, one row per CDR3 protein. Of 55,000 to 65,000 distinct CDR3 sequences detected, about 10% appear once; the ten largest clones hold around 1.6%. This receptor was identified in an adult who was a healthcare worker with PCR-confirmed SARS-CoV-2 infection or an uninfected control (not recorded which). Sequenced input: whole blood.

As DNA, the CDR3 is TGCAGCGTTGCCGGACAGGGGCGGTCCGGGGGGTACGAGCAGTACTTC. Translating it yields CSVAGQGRSGGYEQYF. The V call is TRBV29-1, the J call TRBJ2-7; 9 bases line up with TRBD1. This CDR3 contains 16 residues. V shed 4 bases and J 4 bases; nucleotides not matched to a gene: 14. The germline V gene encodes CDR1 SQVTM and CDR2 ANQGSEA.